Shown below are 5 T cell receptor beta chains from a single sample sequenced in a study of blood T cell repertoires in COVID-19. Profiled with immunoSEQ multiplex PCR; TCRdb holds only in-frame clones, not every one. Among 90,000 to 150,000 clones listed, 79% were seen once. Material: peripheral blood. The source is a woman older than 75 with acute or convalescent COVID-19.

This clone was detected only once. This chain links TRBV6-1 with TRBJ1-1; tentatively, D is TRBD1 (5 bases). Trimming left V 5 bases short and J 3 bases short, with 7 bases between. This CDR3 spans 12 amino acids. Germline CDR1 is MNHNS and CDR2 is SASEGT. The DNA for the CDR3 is TGTGCCAGCAGTCTACAGGACACTGAAGCTTTCTTT. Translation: CASSLQDTEAFF.

CDR3 protein: CASIRGQGYGYTF. CDR3 nucleotides: TGTGCCAGCATCCGTGGACAAGGGTATGGCTACACCTTC. The chain couples TRBV28 to TRBJ1-2; D possibly corresponds to TRBD1 (5 bases). This CDR3 contains 13 residues. The germline V gene has CDR1 MDHEN and CDR2 SYDVKM. Between the trimmed V and J ends, which lost 7 bases and 5 bases, there was a span of 14 bases.

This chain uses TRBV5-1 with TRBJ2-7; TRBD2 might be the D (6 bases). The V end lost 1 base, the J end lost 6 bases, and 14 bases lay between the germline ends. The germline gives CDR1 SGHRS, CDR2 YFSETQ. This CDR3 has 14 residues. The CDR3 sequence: CASSLRGLPSEQYF. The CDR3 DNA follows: TGCGCCAGCAGCTTGAGGGGACTCCCCAGCGAGCAGTACTTC. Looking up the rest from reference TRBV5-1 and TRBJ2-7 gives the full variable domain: KAGVTQTPRYLIKTRGQQVTLSCSPISGHRSVSWYQQTPGQGLQFLFEYFSETQRNKGNFPGRFSGRQFSNSRSEMNVSTLELGDSALYLCASSLRGLPSEQYFGPGTRLTVT.

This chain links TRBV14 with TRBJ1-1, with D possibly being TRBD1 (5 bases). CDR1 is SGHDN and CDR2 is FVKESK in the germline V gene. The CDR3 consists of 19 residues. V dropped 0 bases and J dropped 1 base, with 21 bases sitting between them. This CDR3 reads CASSQDAGPPDFGNTEAFF. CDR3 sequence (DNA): TGTGCCAGCAGCCAAGATGCGGGGCCACCCGATTTTGGGAACACTGAAGCTTTCTTT.

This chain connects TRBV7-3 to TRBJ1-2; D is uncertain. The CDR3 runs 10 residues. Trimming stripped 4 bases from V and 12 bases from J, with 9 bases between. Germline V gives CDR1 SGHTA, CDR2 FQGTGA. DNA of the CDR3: TGTGCCAGCAGCTCCCTTATTAACACCTTC. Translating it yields CASSSLINTF. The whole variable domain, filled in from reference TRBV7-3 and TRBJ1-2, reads GAGVSQTPSNKVTEKGKYVELRCDPISGHTALYWYRQSLGQGPEFLIYFQGTGAADDSGLPNDRFFAVRPEGSVSTLKIQRTERGDSAVYLCASSSLINTFGSGTRLTVV.